This T cell receptor (beta chain) was recovered during a study of blood T cell repertoires in COVID-19. Exposed enrollees had met someone with a PCR-confirmed or clinician-diagnosed COVID-19 case at some point within the 2 weeks before study entry. Repertoires were generated with immunoSEQ multiplex PCR, while TCRdb's copy carries only in-frame clones and drops some. The table shows under 300,000 clones, with 88% occurring only once. The sample comprised PBMCs or T cells enriched from blood (not recorded which). The source is a woman aged 40 to 50 who had been exposed to COVID-19.

CDR3 loop: CASHLEGGGINQPQHF. The CDR3 DNA sequence: TGTGCCAGCCATCTAGAGGGGGGGGGAATCAATCAGCCCCAGCATTTT. The chain has TRBV19 and TRBJ1-5; tentatively, D is TRBD1 (6 bases). CDR3 length equals 16 residues. V gave up 9 bases and J gave up 3 bases, with 21 bases separating them. Germline V lookup: CDR1 LNHDA, CDR2 SQIVND (reference sequence). The whole variable domain, remainder taken from reference TRBV19 and TRBJ1-5, is DGGITQSPKYLFRKEGQNVTLSCEQNLNHDAMYWYRQDPGQGLRLIYYSQIVNDFQKGDIAEGYSVSREKKESFPLTVTSAQKNPTAFYLCASHLEGGGINQPQHFGDGTRLSIL.